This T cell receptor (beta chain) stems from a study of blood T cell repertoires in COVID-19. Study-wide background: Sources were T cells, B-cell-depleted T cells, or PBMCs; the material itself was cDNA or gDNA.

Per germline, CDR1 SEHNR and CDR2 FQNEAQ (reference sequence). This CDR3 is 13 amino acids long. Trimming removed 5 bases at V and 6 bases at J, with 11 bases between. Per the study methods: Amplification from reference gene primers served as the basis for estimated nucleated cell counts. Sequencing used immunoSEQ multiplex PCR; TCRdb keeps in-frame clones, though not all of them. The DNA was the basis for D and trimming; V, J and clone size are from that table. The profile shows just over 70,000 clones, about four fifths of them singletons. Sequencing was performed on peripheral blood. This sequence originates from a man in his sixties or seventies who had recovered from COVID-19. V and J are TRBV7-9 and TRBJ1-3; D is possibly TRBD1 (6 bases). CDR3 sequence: CASSPTGINTIYF. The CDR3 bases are TGTGCCAGCAGCCCCACAGGGATAAACACCATATATTTT.